The TCR beta chain described here comes from a study of regulatory T cells in long-lasting Graves disease. The time point denotes: newly diagnosed GD, antithyroid drugs for less than 3 months. Researchers made the TCR library from RNA that was extracted from PBMCs. In its sample, this clonotype was seen many times. As yet, its antigen is unknown. CDR3-region Arm-PCR and iRepertoire HTBI primers produced the TCR beta libraries. Via MiXCR, TCRdb re-called the multiplex PCR reads, giving one row per CDR3 protein. The sample holds roughly 420,000 distinct CDR3 sequences, roughly 17% seen once. The CDR3 is 14 amino acids. V trimming: 3 bases; J trimming: 10 bases; junction bases outside the gene matches: 6. Findings and limits, study-wide: Favoring TRBV28, TRBJ1-2 and TRBJ2-5 was a feature seen in persistent disease.

These data were also reused for a study on T cells in Graves' hyperthyroidism and ophthalmopathy. That study reports: Using the HTBI primer set, a first-round RT-PCR was run on the TCR CDR3. Most thyroid clonotypes expanded above 0.001 appeared in blood too.

The sample in question was peripheral blood mononuclear cells (PBMCs), obtained at new diagnosis, from a patient treated with antithyroid drugs. The TCR originated in a woman under 40 with Graves disease. This chain links TRBV12-3 or TRBV12-4 with TRBJ1-4; TRBD1 aligns across 9 bases. The CDR3 nucleotides read TGTGCCAGCAGTTTGGGACAGGGAGACGGAAAACTGTTTTTT. Translation: CASSLGQGDGKLFF.